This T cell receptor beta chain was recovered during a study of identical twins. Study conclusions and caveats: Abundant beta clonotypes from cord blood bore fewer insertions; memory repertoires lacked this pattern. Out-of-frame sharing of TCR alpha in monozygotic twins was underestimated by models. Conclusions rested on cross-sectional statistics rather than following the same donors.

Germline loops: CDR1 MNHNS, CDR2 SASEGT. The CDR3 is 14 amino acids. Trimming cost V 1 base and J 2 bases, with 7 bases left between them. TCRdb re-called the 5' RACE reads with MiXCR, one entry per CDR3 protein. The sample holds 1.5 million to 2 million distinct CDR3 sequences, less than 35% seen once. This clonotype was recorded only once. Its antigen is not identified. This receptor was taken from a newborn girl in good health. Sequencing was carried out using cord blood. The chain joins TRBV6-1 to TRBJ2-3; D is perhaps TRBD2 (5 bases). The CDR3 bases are TGTGCCAGCAGTGAAGGAGCGGCCACAGATACGCAGTATTTT. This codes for CASSEGAATDTQYF.